One and the same sample provided the 25 T cell receptor beta chains below, sequenced in a study of identical twins. TCRdb called the 5' RACE reads again in MiXCR, with one record for every CDR3 protein. This sample yields approximately 490,000 distinct CDR3 sequences, of which 20% to 25% are seen a single time; approximately 0.49% belongs to the top ten. The sample was also linked to a second study, of yellow fever vaccine responses in identical twins.

Material: CD4+ T cells sorted from blood. The receptor source for this set is a woman under 30 in good health.

The chain links TRBV20-1 to TRBJ1-2, with TRBD1 matching 7 bases. The CDR3 is 13 residues long. Per germline, CDR1 DFQATT and CDR2 SNEGSKA (reference sequence). Trimming cost V 5 bases and J 0 bases; bases outside gene matches: 3. CDR3 DNA: TGCAGTGCTCAGACAGGGACTAACTATGGCTACACCTTC. This codes for CSAQTGTNYGYTF.

This clonotype was counted at least ten times. V gene TRBV6-4 combines with J gene TRBJ2-1; 11 nucleotides agree with TRBD1. Germline CDR1 MRHNA, CDR2 SNTAGT. Germline trimming cut 5 bases from V and 6 bases from J; bases unmatched to any gene: 12. CDR3 length: 17 amino acids. CDR3 loop: CASSPLGRTGGCNEQFF. CDR3 DNA sequence: TGTGCCAGCAGTCCCCTCGGTCGGACAGGGGGCTGCAATGAGCAGTTCTTC.

This clonotype has only a few counts. This chain links TRBV2 with TRBJ2-3, with TRBD1 matching over 11 bases. The CDR3 has 19 amino acids. Unmatched junction bases numbered 9, after V lost 1 base and J lost 0 bases. The V gene's germline CDR1 is SNHLY and CDR2 FYNNEI. The CDR3 region has the DNA TGTGCCAGCAGTGAAGGCGGGGGACAGGGGGTTTTTAGCACAGATACGCAGTATTTT. This codes for CASSEGGGQGVFSTDTQYF.

As concerns this clonotype: The junction departs from the called germline gene at one end, perhaps through a read error. The V call is TRBV5-5, the J call TRBJ2-1, with 9 bases lining up with TRBD1. The CDR3 sequence is 14 residues long. The germline V gene encodes CDR1 SGHKS and CDR2 YYEKEE (reference sequence). The CDR3 here is CARGQGLFYYEQFF. Written as DNA, the CDR3 is TGTGCCAGGGGACAGGGACTCTTCTACTATGAGCAGTTCTTC.

The rearrangement links TRBV20-1 to TRBJ1-2, with 7 bases that match TRBD1. Germline CDR1 reads DFQATT; CDR2 reads SNEGSKA (reference sequence). After removal of 6 bases from V and 1 base from J, the junction contained 2 bases not matched to a gene. This CDR3 comprises 12 residues. The DNA for the CDR3 is TGCAGTGCCGGACAGGTTAACTATGGCTACACCTTC. It yields the protein CSAGQVNYGYTF.

The genes are TRBV11-2 and TRBJ2-7, with TRBD1 as a possible D gene (5 bases). Deletions cut 11 bases from V and 2 bases from J, with 10 bases between. The CDR3 sequence is 11 residues long. Germline-derived CDR1 and CDR2 are SGHAT and FQNNGV. Here the CDR3 DNA reads TGTGCCCCAGGGATGGCCTACGAGCAGTACGTC. Residues: CAPGMAYEQYV.

A few counts support this clonotype. The genes are TRBV7-9 and TRBJ2-2; D gene uncertain. CDR3 size: 16 residues. CDR1 and CDR2 from the germline V gene are SEHNR and FQNEAQ (reference sequence). The V end was cut by 2 bases, the J end by 1 base, with 11 bases between. The CDR3 DNA sequence: TGTGCCAGCAGCTTAATGGGTTCTGGGAACACCGGGGAGCTGTTTTTT. It translates to CASSLMGSGNTGELFF. Full variable domain (missing parts from reference TRBV7-9 and TRBJ2-2): DTGVSQNPRHKITKRGQNVTFRCDPISEHNRLYWYRQTLGQGPEFLTYFQNEAQLEKSRLLSDRFSAERPKGSFSTLEIQRTEQGDSAMYLCASSLMGSGNTGELFFGEGSRLTVL.

The chain joins TRBV29-1 to TRBJ2-2; no clear D. The CDR3 sequence is 12 residues long. Germline V gene sequence: CDR1 SQVTM, CDR2 ANQGSEA. With 4 bases removed from V and 6 bases from J, the gap between germline ends came to 9 bases. The CDR3, as DNA: TGCAGCGTTGGATCCATCTCCGGGGAGCTGTTTTTT. Its translation: CSVGSISGELFF.

This clonotype was recorded at least ten times. The V and J genes are TRBV20-1 and TRBJ2-3; TRBD2 matches 11 bases. The CDR3 length is 14 residues. V dropped 6 bases and J dropped 0; count of bases not matched to a gene: 2. The V gene's germline CDR1 is DFQATT and CDR2 SNEGSKA (reference sequence). The CDR3 spells CSAVAGGSTDTQYF. CDR3 coding DNA: TGCAGTGCGGTAGCGGGGGGGAGCACAGATACGCAGTATTTT.

The V gene is TRBV3-1, the J gene TRBJ2-7; 8 nucleotides match TRBD2. Germline loops: CDR1 LGHDT, CDR2 YNNKEL (reference sequence). The CDR3 length is 15 residues. V was clipped by 1 base and J by 4 bases; unmatched bases: 6. The CDR3 loop is CASSQAGTSLYEQYF. DNA of the CDR3: TGTGCCAGCAGCCAAGCCGGGACTAGTCTTTACGAGCAGTACTTC.

The chain couples TRBV10-3 to TRBJ1-1, with 9 bases fitting TRBD1. Trimming at V came to 7 bases and at J to 1 base, leaving 7 bases not matched to a gene. Germline CDR1 is ENHRY and CDR2 is SYGVKD. The CDR3 loop spans 15 amino acids. CDR3 amino acids: CAITQRQGENTEAFF. In DNA, the CDR3 is TGTGCCATCACTCAAAGACAGGGGGAGAACACTGAAGCTTTCTTT.

This clonotype was counted only a few times. The gene calls are TRBV5-1 and TRBJ2-7, with D possibly being TRBD1 (6 bases). V was pared by 3 bases and J by 6 bases, with 13 bases between. This CDR3 is 13 amino acids long. Germline CDR1 is SGHRS and CDR2 is YFSETQ. CDR3 in amino acids: CASSSMTGFEQYF. Here the CDR3 DNA reads TGCGCCAGCAGCTCGATGACAGGCTTCGAGCAGTACTTC.

The CDR3 here is CASSLNRGIMGEQYV. In DNA form, the CDR3 reads TGTGCCAGCAGCTTAAACCGGGGGATCATGGGCGAGCAGTACGTC. The chain is built from TRBV5-4 and TRBJ2-7, with a tentative D call TRBD2 (6 bases). The V gene's germline CDR1 is SGHNT and CDR2 YYREEE (reference sequence). V was shortened by 2 bases and J by 6 bases, with 18 bases between the two germline ends. The CDR3 spans 15 residues.

This clonotype was counted only a few times. V and J are TRBV10-3 and TRBJ2-1; 10 bases line up with TRBD1. The V gene end was trimmed by 8 bases and the J gene end by 1 base; junction bases not matched to a gene: 8. Germline-derived CDR1 and CDR2 are ENHRY and SYGVKD. This CDR3 has 16 amino acids. The CDR3 loop is CAIQSTGGGSYNEQFF. CDR3 DNA sequence: TGTGCCATCCAATCGACAGGGGGCGGTTCCTACAATGAGCAGTTCTTC.

The chain employs TRBV20-1 and TRBJ2-1, with TRBD2 matching 10 bases. With 4 bases clipped from V and 1 base from J, the junction kept 7 bases outside the gene matches. The CDR3 has 16 amino acids. The V gene's germline CDR1 is DFQATT and CDR2 SNEGSKA (reference sequence). The CDR3 protein is CSAITSGIGSYNEQFF. CDR3 bases: TGCAGTGCTATTACTAGCGGGATAGGTTCCTACAATGAGCAGTTCTTC.

V usage is TRBV5-1 and J usage is TRBJ2-3, with 10 bases that match TRBD1. The germline CDR1 and CDR2 sequences are SGHRS and YFSETQ. The CDR3 is 16 residues long. V was pared by 6 bases and J by 4 bases, with 11 bases of the junction left unmatched. CDR3 DNA sequence: TGCGCCAGCAACCGGAGGGGACAGGGGACCTCAGATACGCAGTATTTT. This translates into CASNRRGQGTSDTQYF.

This clonotype was seen only a few times. The genes are TRBV28 and TRBJ2-3, with 9 bases fitting TRBD2. Germline-derived CDR1 and CDR2 are MDHEN and SYDVKM. The V gene end was trimmed by 5 bases and the J gene end by 5 bases; junction bases not matched to a gene: 8. The length of the CDR3 is 15 residues. In nucleotides, the CDR3 is TGTGCCAGCAGTGCCTCTAGCGGGGAGGTAGATACGCAGTATTTT. Protein: CASSASSGEVDTQYF.

The chain is built from TRBV4-1 and TRBJ1-6; no clear D gene. This CDR3 is 14 amino acids long. Germline CDR1 reads MGHRA; CDR2 reads YSYEKL. Trimming took 0 bases from V and 7 from J, leaving 7 bases between them. CDR3 bases: TGCGCCAGCAGCCAAGACCTGGGGAATTCACCCCTCCACTTT. Translation: CASSQDLGNSPLHF.

CDR3 sequence: CAISDSPSDTQYF. The CDR3 coding sequence is TGTGCCATCAGTGACTCCCCTTCGGATACGCAGTATTTT. The chain carries TRBV10-3 and TRBJ2-3; D is uncertain. The V end lost 3 bases, the J end lost 6 bases, and 10 bases lay between the germline ends. This CDR3 is built from 13 residues. Per germline, CDR1 ENHRY and CDR2 SYGVKD.

With respect to this clonotype: A much larger clonotype is one base distant, so this may be a read error. No conserved phenylalanine or tryptophan ends this CDR3, so it is likely a read error. The V gene is TRBV24-1, the J gene TRBJ2-1; D not resolved. Trimming took off 0 bases at V and 5 bases at J, with 4 bases between the two ends. CDR1 and CDR2 from the germline V gene are KGHDR and SFDVKD. This CDR3 comprises 13 residues. CDR3 coding DNA: TGTGCCACCAGTGATTTGGAAGACAATGAGCAGTTCTAC. This encodes CATSDLEDNEQFY.

This clonotype was seen a few times. The chain carries TRBV20-1 and TRBJ1-5; maybe TRBD1 (5 bases). There are 15 residues in the CDR3. Per germline, CDR1 DFQATT and CDR2 SNEGSKA (reference sequence). V was clipped by 2 bases and J by 4 bases, with 15 bases between them. CDR3 residues: CSARSPGGGNQPQHF. The CDR3 DNA reads TGCAGTGCTAGATCCCCAGGCGGGGGGAATCAGCCCCAGCATTTT.

This sequence joins TRBV7-9 and TRBJ2-5; D remains ambiguous. Trimming removed 1 base from V and 2 bases from J, with 8 bases in between. Per the germline V gene, CDR1 is SEHNR and CDR2 is FQNEAQ (reference sequence). The CDR3 sequence is 14 residues long. The CDR3 sequence: CASSLGGKQETQYF. The CDR3 nucleotides are TGTGCCAGCAGCTTAGGCGGCAAACAAGAGACCCAGTACTTC.

In its sample, this clonotype was seen a few times. The J gene is TRBJ2-3, the V gene TRBV12-3 or TRBV12-4; no firm D call. V gave up 2 bases and J gave up 5 bases, with 5 bases separating them. This CDR3 region has 12 residues. This CDR3 is CASSLFIDTQYF. The CDR3 nucleotides are TGTGCCAGCAGTTTATTTATAGATACGCAGTATTTT.

This clonotype was detected only a few times. V is TRBV12-3 or TRBV12-4 and J is TRBJ1-2, with D uncertain. V was cut by 1 base and J by 6 bases, with 9 bases left in between. This CDR3 has 13 residues. The CDR3 protein is CASSLEGWDGYTF. CDR3 coding DNA: TGTGCCAGCAGTTTAGAGGGCTGGGATGGCTACACCTTC.

The chain carries TRBV5-1 and TRBJ1-3; 9 bases map to TRBD1. V lost 7 bases to trimming and J lost 9 bases; unmatched junction nucleotides: 14. CDR1 SGHRS and CDR2 YFSETQ come from the germline V gene. The CDR3 spans 15 residues. The CDR3 nucleotides read TGCGCCAGCGCACAGGGGGCCGGGGATCGGGGCACCATATATTTT. Translation gives CASAQGAGDRGTIYF.